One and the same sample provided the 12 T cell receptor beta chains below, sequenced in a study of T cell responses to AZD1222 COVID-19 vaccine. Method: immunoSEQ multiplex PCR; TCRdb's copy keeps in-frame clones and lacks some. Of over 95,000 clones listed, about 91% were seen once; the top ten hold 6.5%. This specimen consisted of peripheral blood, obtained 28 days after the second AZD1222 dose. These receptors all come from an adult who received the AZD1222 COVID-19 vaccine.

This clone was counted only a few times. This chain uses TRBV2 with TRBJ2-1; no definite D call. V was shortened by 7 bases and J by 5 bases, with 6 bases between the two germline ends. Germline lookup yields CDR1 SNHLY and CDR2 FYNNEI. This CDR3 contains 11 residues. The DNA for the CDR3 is TGTGCCAGCACCGCGAACAATGAGCAGTTCTTC. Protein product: CASTANNEQFF.

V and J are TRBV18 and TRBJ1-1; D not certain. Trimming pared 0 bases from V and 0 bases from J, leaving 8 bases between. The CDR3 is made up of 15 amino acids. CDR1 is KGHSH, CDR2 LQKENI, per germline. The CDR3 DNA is TGTGCCAGCTCACCACCGAGTAGGGTGAACACTGAAGCTTTCTTT. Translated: CASSPPSRVNTEAFF. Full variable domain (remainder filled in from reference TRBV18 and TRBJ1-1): NAGVMQNPRHLVRRRGQEARLRCSPMKGHSHVYWYRQLPEEGLKFMVYLQKENIIDESGMPKERFSAEFPKEGPSILRIQQVVRGDSAAYFCASSPPSRVNTEAFFGQGTRLTVV.

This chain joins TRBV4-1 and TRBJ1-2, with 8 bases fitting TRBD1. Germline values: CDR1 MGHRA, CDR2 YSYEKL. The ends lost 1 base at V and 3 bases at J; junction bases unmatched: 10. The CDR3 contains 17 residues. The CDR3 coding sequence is TGCGCCAGCAGCCAAGGGGAGTTCAGGGGGCAGGACTATGGCTACACCTTC. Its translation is CASSQGEFRGQDYGYTF.

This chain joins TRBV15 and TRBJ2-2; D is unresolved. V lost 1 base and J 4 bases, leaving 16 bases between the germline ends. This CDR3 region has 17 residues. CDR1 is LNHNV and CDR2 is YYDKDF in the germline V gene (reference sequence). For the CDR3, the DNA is TGTGCCACCAGCAGAGTCTGGAGCCGGGTTGGCACCGGGGAGCTGTTTTTT. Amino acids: CATSRVWSRVGTGELFF.

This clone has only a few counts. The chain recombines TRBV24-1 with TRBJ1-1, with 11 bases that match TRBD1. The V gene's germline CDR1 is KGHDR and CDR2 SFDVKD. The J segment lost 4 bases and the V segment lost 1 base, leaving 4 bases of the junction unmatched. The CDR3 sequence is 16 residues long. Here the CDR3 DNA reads TGTGCCACCAGTGATTTCCGGGACAGGGGGTTCACTGAAGCTTTCTTT. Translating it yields CATSDFRDRGFTEAFF.

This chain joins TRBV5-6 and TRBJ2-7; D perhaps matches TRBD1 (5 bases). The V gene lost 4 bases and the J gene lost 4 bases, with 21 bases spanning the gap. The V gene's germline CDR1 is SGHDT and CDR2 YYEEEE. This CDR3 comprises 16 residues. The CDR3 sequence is CASSHYGAGIRYEQYF. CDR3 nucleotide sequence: TGTGCCAGCAGCCATTATGGGGCAGGGATCAGGTACGAGCAGTACTTC.

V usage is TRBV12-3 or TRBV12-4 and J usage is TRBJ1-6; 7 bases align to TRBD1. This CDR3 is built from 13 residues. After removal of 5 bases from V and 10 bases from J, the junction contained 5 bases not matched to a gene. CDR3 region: CASSQGGASPLHF. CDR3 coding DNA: TGTGCCAGCAGTCAGGGGGGGGCGTCACCCCTCCACTTT.

The DNA of the CDR3 is TGCGCCAGCAGCTTGGGAGGTACAGGGGCGCTCTCTGGGGCCAACGTCCTGACTTTC. Protein product: CASSLGGTGALSGANVLTF. The gene calls are TRBV5-1 and TRBJ2-6; TRBD1 matches at 7 bases. This CDR3 spans 19 amino acids. Germline V gene sequence: CDR1 SGHRS, CDR2 YFSETQ. The J segment lost 0 bases and the V segment lost 0 bases, leaving 9 bases of the junction unmatched.

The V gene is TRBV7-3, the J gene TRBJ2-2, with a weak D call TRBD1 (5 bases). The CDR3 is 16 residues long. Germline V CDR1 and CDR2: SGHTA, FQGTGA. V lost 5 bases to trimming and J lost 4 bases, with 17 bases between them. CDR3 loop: CASSLNPGLPTGELFF. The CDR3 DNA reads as TGTGCCAGCAGCCTAAACCCAGGGCTTCCCACCGGGGAGCTGTTTTTT.

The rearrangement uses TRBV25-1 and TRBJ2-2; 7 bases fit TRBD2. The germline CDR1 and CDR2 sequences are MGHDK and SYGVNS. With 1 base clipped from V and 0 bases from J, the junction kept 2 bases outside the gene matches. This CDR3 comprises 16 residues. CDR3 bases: TGTGCCAGCAGTGAATTAGCGGGCGCGAACACCGGGGAGCTGTTTTTT. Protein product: CASSELAGANTGELFF.

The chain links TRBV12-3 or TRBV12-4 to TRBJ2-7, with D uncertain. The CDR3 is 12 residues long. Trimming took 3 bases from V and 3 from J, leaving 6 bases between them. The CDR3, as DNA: TGTGCCAGCAGTTTGGGCGACTACGAGCAGTACTTC. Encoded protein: CASSLGDYEQYF.

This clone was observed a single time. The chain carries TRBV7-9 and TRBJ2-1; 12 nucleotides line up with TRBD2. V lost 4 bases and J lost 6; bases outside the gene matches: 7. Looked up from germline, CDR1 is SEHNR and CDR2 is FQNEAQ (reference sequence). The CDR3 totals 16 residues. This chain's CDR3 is CASSSPTSGGINEQFF. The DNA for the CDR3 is TGTGCCAGCAGCTCTCCAACTAGCGGGGGGATCAATGAGCAGTTCTTC. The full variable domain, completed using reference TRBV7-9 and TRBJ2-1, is DTGVSQNPRHKITKRGQNVTFRCDPISEHNRLYWYRQTLGQGPEFLTYFQNEAQLEKSRLLSDRFSAERPKGSFSTLEIQRTEQGDSAMYLCASSSPTSGGINEQFFGPGTRLTVL.